This T cell receptor beta chain was captured by sequencing in a study of identical twins. V was clipped by 2 bases and J by 1 base, with 11 bases between them. This CDR3 has 15 residues. Per germline, CDR1 MGHRA and CDR2 YSYEKL. TCRdb itself ran the 5' RACE reads through MiXCR, one entry per CDR3 protein. The table lists about 1.7 million distinct CDR3 sequences, about 31% of them singletons, with under 0.35% in the top ten. V and J are TRBV4-1 and TRBJ1-1, with D maybe TRBD1 (5 bases). Specimen: cord blood. The sequence was obtained from a newborn girl in good health. This chain's CDR3 is CASSQKPGGNTEAFF. CDR3 in DNA: TGCGCCAGCAGCCAAAAACCGGGGGGGAACACTGAAGCTTTCTTT.